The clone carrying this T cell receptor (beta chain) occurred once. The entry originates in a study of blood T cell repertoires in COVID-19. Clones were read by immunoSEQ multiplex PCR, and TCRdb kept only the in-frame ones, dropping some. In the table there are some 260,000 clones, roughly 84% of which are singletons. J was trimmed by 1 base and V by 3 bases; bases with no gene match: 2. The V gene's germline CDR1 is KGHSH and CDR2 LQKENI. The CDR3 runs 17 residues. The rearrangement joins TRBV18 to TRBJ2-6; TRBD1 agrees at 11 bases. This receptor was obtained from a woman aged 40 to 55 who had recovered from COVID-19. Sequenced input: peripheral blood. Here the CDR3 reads CASSPGQGASGANVLTF. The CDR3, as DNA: TGTGCCAGCTCACCCGGACAGGGGGCTTCTGGGGCCAACGTCCTGACTTTC.